This T cell receptor beta chain comes out of a study of shared clonotypes between healthy human individuals. V was trimmed by 3 bases and J by 3 bases, leaving 15 bases between them. Germline V gives CDR1 SGHDN, CDR2 FVKESK. CDR3 length: 16 residues. This clone has a single count. What it binds is unknown. Deep level was the assay's run setting. The repertoire was sequenced with immunoSEQ multiplex PCR; TCRdb's copy has only in-frame clones and lacks some. Among some 350,000 clones listed, roughly 70% were seen once. The study's findings and limits: Represented genetic and exposure-history diversity was restricted by having few donors.

This sequence joins TRBV14 and TRBJ1-3; TRBD1 might be the D (5 bases). The sequenced sample was memory CD4+ T cells sorted from blood. As for subset: CD45RA-negative fraction. The clonotype was recovered from a man aged 30 to 45 in good health. The CDR3 DNA is TGTGCCAGCAGCCAGAGAACACCAGGGTTTGGAAACACCATATATTTT. Protein sequence: CASSQRTPGFGNTIYF.